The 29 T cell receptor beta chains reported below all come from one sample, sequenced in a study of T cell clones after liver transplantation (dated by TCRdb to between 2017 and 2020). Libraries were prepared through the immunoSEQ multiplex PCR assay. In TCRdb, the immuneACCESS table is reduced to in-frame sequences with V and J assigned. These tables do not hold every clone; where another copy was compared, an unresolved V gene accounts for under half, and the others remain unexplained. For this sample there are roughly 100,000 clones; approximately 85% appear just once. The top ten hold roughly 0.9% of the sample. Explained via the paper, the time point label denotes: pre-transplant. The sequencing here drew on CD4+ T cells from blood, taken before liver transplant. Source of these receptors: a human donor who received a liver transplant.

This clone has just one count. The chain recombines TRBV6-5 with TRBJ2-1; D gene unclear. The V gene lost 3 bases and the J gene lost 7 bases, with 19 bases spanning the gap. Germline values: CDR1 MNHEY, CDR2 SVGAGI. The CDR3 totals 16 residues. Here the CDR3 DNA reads TGTGCCAGCAGTTATGGTTTAAGCCAGATCTCTAATGAGCAGTTCTTC. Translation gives CASSYGLSQISNEQFF.

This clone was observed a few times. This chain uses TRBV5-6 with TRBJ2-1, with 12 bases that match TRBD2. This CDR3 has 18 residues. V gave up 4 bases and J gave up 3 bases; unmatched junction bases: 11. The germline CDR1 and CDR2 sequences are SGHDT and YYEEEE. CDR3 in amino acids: CASSNDGTSGRFYNEQFF. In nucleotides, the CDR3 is TGTGCCAGCAGCAACGATGGGACTAGCGGGCGTTTCTACAATGAGCAGTTCTTC. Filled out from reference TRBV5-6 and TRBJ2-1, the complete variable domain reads DAGVTQSPTHLIKTRGQQVTLRCSPKSGHDTVSWYQQALGQGPQFIFQYYEEEERQRGNFPDRFSGHQFPNYSSELNVNALLLGDSALYLCASSNDGTSGRFYNEQFFGPGTRLTVL.

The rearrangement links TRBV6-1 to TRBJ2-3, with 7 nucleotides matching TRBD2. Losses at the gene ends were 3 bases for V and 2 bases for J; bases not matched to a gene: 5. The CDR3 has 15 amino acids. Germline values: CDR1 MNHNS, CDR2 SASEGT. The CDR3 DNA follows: TGTGCCAGCAGTGATCGGCGGGGGACCACAGATACGCAGTATTTT. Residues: CASSDRRGTTDTQYF.

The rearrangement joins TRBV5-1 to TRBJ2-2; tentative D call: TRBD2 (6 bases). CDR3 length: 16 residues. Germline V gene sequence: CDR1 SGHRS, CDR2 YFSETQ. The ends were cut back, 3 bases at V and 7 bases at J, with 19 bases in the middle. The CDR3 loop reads CASSSPRGGADGELFF. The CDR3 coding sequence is TGCGCCAGCAGCTCGCCCCGGGGCGGGGCCGACGGGGAGCTGTTTTTT.

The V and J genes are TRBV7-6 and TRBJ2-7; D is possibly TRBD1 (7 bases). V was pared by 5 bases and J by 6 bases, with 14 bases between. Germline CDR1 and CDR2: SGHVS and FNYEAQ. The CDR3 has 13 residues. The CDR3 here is CASSLRQGGEQYF. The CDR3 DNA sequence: TGTGCCAGCAGCCTGAGACAGGGAGGCGAGCAGTACTTC. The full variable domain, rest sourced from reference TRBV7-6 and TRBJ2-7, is GAGVSQSPRYKVTKRGQDVALRCDPISGHVSLYWYRQALGQGPEFLTYFNYEAQQDKSGLPNDRFSAERPEGSISTLTIQRTEQRDSAMYRCASSLRQGGEQYFGPGTRLTVT.

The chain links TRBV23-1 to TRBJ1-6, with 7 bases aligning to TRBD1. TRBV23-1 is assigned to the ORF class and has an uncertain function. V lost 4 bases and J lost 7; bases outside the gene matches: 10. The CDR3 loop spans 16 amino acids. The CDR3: CASSPPPAGGNSPLHF. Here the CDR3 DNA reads TGCGCCAGCAGTCCACCCCCGGCAGGGGGGAATTCACCCCTCCACTTT.

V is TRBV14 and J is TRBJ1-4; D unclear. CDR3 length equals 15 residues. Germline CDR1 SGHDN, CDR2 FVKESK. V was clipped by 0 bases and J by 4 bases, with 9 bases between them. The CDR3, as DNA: TGTGCCAGCAGCCAAGAGCGGGGTAGTAATGAAAAACTGTTTTTT. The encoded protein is CASSQERGSNEKLFF.

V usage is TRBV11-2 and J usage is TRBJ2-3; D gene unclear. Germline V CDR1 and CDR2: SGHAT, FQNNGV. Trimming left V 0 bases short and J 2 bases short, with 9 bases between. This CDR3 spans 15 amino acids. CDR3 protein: CASSLDGSFTDTQYF. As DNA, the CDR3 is TGTGCCAGCAGCTTAGACGGGTCATTCACAGATACGCAGTATTTT.

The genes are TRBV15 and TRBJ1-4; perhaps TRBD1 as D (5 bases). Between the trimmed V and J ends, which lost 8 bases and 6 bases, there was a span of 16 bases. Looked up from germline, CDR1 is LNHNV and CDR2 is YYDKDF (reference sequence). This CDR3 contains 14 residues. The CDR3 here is CATSPPGADEKLFF. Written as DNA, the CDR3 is TGTGCCACCTCGCCCCCCGGGGCCGATGAAAAACTGTTTTTT.

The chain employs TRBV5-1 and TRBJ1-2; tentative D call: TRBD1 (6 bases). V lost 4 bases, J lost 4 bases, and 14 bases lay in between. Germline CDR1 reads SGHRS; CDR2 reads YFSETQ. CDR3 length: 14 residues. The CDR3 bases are TGCGCCAGCAGCACAACTACAGGGTTCTATGGCTACACCTTC. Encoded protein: CASSTTTGFYGYTF. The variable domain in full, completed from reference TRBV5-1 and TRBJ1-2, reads KAGVTQTPRYLIKTRGQQVTLSCSPISGHRSVSWYQQTPGQGLQFLFEYFSETQRNKGNFPGRFSGRQFSNSRSEMNVSTLELGDSALYLCASSTTTGFYGYTFGSGTRLTVV.

The CDR3 DNA reads TGTGCCAGCAGTGTAAGACCAGGGAGCGGGAGAATGGATGAGCAGTTCTTC. Encoded protein: CASSVRPGSGRMDEQFF. This chain joins TRBV28 and TRBJ2-1, with TRBD2 matching over 8 bases. Germline V lookup: CDR1 MDHEN, CDR2 SYDVKM. The CDR3 has 17 residues. The junction had 17 bases not matched to a gene; V was cut back by 5 bases and J by 8 bases.

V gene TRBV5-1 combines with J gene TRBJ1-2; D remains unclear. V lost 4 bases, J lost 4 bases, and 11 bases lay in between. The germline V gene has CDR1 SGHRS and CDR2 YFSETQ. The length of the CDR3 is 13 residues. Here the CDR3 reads CASSPAGRYGYTF. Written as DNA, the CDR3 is TGCGCCAGCAGCCCGGCGGGCCGCTATGGCTACACCTTC.

CDR3 sequence reads: CASSPDRGLNTEAFF. CDR3 coding DNA: TGTGCCAGCTCACCAGACAGGGGCCTGAACACTGAAGCTTTCTTT. The chain links TRBV18 to TRBJ1-1, with 8 positions matching TRBD1. CDR3 length equals 15 residues. CDR1 and CDR2 from the germline V gene are KGHSH and LQKENI. J gave up 0 bases and V 2 bases, and 2 bases lay outside the gene matches.

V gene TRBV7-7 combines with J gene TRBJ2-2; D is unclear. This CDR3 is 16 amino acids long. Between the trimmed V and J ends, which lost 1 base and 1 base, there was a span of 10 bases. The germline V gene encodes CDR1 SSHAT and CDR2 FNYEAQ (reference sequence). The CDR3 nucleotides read TGTGCCAGCAGCTTAGGGGGTCCCTGGAACACCGGGGAGCTGTTTTTT. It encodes CASSLGGPWNTGELFF.

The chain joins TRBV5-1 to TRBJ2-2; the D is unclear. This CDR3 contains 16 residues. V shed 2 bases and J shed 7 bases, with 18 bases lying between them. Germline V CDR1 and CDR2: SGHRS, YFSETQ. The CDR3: CASSFRSDLLGGELFF. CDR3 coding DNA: TGCGCCAGCAGCTTCAGGAGCGACCTTCTGGGCGGGGAGCTGTTTTTT. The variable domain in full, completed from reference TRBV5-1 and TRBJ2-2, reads KAGVTQTPRYLIKTRGQQVTLSCSPISGHRSVSWYQQTPGQGLQFLFEYFSETQRNKGNFPGRFSGRQFSNSRSEMNVSTLELGDSALYLCASSFRSDLLGGELFFGEGSRLTVL.

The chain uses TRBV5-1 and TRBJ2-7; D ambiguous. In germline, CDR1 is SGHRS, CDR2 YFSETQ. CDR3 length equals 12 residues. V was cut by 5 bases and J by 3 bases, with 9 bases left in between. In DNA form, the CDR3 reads TGCGCCAGCAGAGTAGAGCACTACGAGCAGTACTTC. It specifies CASRVEHYEQYF.

The CDR3, as DNA: TGCAGCGTTGAGTTGGGCATTGGCACTGAAGCTTTCTTT. This sequence encodes CSVELGIGTEAFF. The chain has TRBV29-1 and TRBJ1-1; no firm D call. From germline, CDR1 is SQVTM and CDR2 ANQGSEA. V was trimmed by 3 bases and J by 4 bases, leaving 12 bases between them. The CDR3 sequence is 13 residues long. The whole variable domain, remainder taken from reference TRBV29-1 and TRBJ1-1, is SAVISQKPSRDICQRGTSLTIQCQVDSQVTMMFWYRQQPGQSLTLIATANQGSEATYESGFVIDKFPISRPNLTFSTLTVSNMSPEDSSIYLCSVELGIGTEAFFGQGTRLTVV.

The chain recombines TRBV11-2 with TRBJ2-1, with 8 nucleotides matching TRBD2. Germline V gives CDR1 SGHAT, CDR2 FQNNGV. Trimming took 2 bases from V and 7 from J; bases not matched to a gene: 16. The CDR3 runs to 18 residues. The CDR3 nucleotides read TGTGCCAGCAGCTTAAGTCAAACAGGACTAGCAAGGGTAAATGAGCAGTTCTTC. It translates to CASSLSQTGLARVNEQFF.

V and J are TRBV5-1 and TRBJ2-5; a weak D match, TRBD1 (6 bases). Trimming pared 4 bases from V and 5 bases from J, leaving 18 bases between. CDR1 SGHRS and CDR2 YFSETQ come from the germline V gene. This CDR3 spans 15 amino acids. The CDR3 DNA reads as TGCGCCAGCAGCCCCCAGGGGCGACTGGTCGAGACCCAGTACTTC. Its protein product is CASSPQGRLVETQYF.

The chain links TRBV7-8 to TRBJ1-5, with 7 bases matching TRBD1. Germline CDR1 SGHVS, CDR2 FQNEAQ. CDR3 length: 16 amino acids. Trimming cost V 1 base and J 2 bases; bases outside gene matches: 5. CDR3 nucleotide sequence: TGTGCCAGCAGCTTAGGACAGGGTACGGGCAATCAGCCCCAGCATTTT. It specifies CASSLGQGTGNQPQHF.

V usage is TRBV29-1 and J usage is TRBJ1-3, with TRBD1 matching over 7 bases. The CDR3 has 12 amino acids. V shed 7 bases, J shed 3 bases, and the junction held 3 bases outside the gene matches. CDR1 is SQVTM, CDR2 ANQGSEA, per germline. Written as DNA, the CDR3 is TGCAGCGCACGACAGGGTGGAAACACCATATATTTT. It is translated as CSARQGGNTIYF.

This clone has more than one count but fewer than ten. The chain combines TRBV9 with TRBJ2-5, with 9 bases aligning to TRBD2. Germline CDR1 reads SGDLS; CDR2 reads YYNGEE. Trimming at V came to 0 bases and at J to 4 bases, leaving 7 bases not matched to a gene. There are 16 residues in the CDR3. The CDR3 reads CASSVGPGLAVETQYF. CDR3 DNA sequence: TGTGCCAGCAGCGTAGGACCGGGACTAGCTGTAGAGACCCAGTACTTC.

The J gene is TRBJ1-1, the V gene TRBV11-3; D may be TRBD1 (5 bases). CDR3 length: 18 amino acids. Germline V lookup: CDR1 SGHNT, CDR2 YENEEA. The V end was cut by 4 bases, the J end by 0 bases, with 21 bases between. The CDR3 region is CASSSRQAGGEMNTEAFF. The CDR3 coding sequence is TGTGCCAGCAGCTCCCGTCAGGCGGGGGGGGAGATGAACACTGAAGCTTTCTTT.

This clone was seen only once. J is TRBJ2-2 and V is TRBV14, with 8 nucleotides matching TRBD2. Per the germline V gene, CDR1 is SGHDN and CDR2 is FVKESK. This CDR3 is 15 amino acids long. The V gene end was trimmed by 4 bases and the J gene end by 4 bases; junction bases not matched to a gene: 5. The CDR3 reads CASSLRLAFTGELFF. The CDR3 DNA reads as TGTGCCAGCAGCCTAAGACTAGCGTTCACCGGGGAGCTGTTTTTT. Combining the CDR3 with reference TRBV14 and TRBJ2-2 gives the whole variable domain EAGVTQFPSHSVIEKGQTVTLRCDPISGHDNLYWYRRVMGKEIKFLLHFVKESKQDESGMPNNRFLAERTGGTYSTLKVQPAELEDSGVYFCASSLRLAFTGELFFGEGSRLTVL.

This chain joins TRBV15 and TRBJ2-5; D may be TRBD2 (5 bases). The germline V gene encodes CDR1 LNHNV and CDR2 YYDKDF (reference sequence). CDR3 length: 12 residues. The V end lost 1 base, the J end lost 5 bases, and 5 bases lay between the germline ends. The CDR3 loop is CATSRGGETQYF. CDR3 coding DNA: TGTGCCACCAGCAGAGGAGGGGAGACCCAGTACTTC.

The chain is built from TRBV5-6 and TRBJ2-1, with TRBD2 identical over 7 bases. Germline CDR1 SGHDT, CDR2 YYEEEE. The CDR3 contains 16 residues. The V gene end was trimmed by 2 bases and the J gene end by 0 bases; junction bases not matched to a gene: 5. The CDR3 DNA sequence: TGTGCCAGCAGCTTTGGCGGGAGTATCTCCTACAATGAGCAGTTCTTC. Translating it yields CASSFGGSISYNEQFF.

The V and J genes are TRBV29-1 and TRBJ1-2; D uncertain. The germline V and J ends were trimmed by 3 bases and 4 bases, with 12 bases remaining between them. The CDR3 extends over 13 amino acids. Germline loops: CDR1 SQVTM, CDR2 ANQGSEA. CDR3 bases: TGCAGCGTTGAGACGATGGTCGGCTATGGCTACACCTTC. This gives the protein CSVETMVGYGYTF.

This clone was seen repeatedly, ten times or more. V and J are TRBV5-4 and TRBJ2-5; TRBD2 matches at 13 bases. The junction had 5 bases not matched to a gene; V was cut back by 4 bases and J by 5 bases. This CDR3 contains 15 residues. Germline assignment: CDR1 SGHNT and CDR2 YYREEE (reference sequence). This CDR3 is CASSKLAGGPETQYF. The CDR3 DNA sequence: TGTGCCAGCAGCAAACTAGCGGGAGGGCCGGAGACCCAGTACTTC.

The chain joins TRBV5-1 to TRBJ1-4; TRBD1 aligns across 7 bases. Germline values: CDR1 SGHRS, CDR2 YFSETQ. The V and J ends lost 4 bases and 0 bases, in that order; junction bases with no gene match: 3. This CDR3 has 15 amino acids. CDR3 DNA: TGCGCCAGCAGCGACACAGGGGCAACTAATGAAAAACTGTTTTTT. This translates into CASSDTGATNEKLFF. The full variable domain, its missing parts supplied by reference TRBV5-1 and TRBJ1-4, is KAGVTQTPRYLIKTRGQQVTLSCSPISGHRSVSWYQQTPGQGLQFLFEYFSETQRNKGNFPGRFSGRQFSNSRSEMNVSTLELGDSALYLCASSDTGATNEKLFFGSGTQLSVL.